This TCR beta chain was observed in a study of OX40 agonist ivuxolimab in advanced cancers. Whole-study context: Dose-escalation subjects each had hepatocellular carcinoma, melanoma, renal cell or head and neck cancer.

Assay used: immunoSEQ multiplex PCR; TCRdb lists only in-frame clones, some missing. The data contain some 82,000 clones, nearly 95% of them seen just once; the ten biggest clones take up approximately 9.9%. Baseline was the first blood sampling point, followed by cycle 4 day 1 and cycle 7 day 1. The germline V and J ends were trimmed by 2 bases and 7 bases, with 14 bases remaining between them. This CDR3 comprises 13 residues. The germline V gene has CDR1 SQVTM and CDR2 ANQGSEA. This chain joins TRBV29-1 and TRBJ1-2; the D is unclear. This TCR derives from an adult with an advanced solid tumor such as melanoma, head and neck, liver or kidney cancer. The sample here was CD4+ or CD8+ T cells sorted from blood, taken in a trial of the OX40 agonist ivuxolimab. The CDR3: CSVEFRYFSGYTF. The CDR3, as DNA: TGCAGCGTTGAATTCAGGTACTTCTCTGGCTACACCTTC.